This T cell receptor beta chain was captured in a study of tumor-infiltrating lymphocytes in primary liver carcinoma. Overall study: Men as well as women, aged 30 to 69 years, made up the patients. Every sample contained roughly 3.65 to 7.13 million productive TCRbeta reads, and these numbers were similar from one tissue type to another.

This CDR3 has 15 amino acids. Germline loops: CDR1 SGHAT, CDR2 FQNNGV. Note on this clonotype: Its cognate antigen is unknown. The junction shows a germline mismatch at one end, possibly a read error.

Taking about 17-33 mg of unsorted bulk tissue, the authors co-extracted RNA and DNA. Whole-study findings and limits: Overlap in tumor-adjacent and tumor-blood pairs fell below that of tumor region pairs. Tumor top-250-clone fraction significantly exceeded that of blood (p = 0.039).

Starting from approximately 500 ng of total RNA, TCR beta cDNA was produced with a primer in the constant region. Each TCR beta library was derived from three nested multiplex PCR rounds that employed slightly modified ARM-PCR. Each of the first two PCR rounds ran around 10 cycles with TRBV1-TRBV30 forward and C-beta reverse primers. Via MiXCR, TCRdb re-called the multiplex PCR reads, giving one row per CDR3 protein. The data show about 50,000 distinct CDR3 sequences, with around 77% seen just once and roughly 25% held by the top ten. The sequence came from a man aged 35 to 55 with primary liver carcinoma and hepatitis B virus infection. The source material was liver tumor tissue from sampling region 5. Sample subset: tumor region T5, tumor centre. The V gene is TRBV11-2, the J gene TRBJ1-6; possible D gene TRBD1, 5 bases. The CDR3: CAGSASQAANSPFHF. The CDR3 DNA sequence: TGTGCCGGCAGCGCCTCACAGGCCGCAAATTCACCCTTCCACTTT.